The 32 T cell receptor beta chains reported below all come from one sample, sequenced in a study of T cells after yellow fever vaccination. TCRdb processed the 5' RACE reads anew with MiXCR; each CDR3 protein has one entry. The sample carries about 330,000 distinct CDR3 sequences, roughly 4.3% recorded once. The sequencing here drew on PBMCs, taken 5 days after the yellow fever booster vaccination. The receptor source for this set is a man younger than 35 who received the YFV17D yellow fever vaccine.

This clonotype has ten or more counts. The chain employs TRBV21-1 and TRBJ2-2; TRBD1 is taken as the D call from the table, unchecked against the DNA. TRBV21-1 is a listed pseudogene. This CDR3 region has 16 residues. CDR3 residues: CASSTVGGMNTGELFF. Written as DNA, the CDR3 is TGTGCCAGCAGCACTGTGGGGGGGATGAACACCGGGGAGCTGTTTTTT.

This clonotype was counted between two and nine times. This chain uses TRBV3-1 with TRBJ1-2; 9 bases agree with TRBD1. Per the germline V gene, CDR1 is LGHDT and CDR2 is YNNKEL (reference sequence). CDR3 length equals 14 residues. V shed 2 bases, J shed 7 bases, and the junction held 5 bases outside the gene matches. CDR3 nucleotides: TGTGCCAGCAGCCAAAACAGGGGGCCTTCTGGCTACACCTTC. This encodes CASSQNRGPSGYTF.

This clonotype was seen many times. The gene calls are TRBV3-1 and TRBJ2-7, with D uncertain. The CDR3 runs to 13 residues. V was clipped by 5 bases and J by 8 bases, with 16 bases between them. Germline CDR1 LGHDT, CDR2 YNNKEL (reference sequence). CDR3 loop: CASSERAPGKQYF. DNA for the CDR3: TGTGCCAGCAGCGAACGGGCGCCGGGCAAGCAGTACTTC.

The chain joins TRBV4-1 to TRBJ2-7, with 10 positions matching TRBD1. The CDR3 is made up of 15 amino acids. With V trimmed by 1 base and J by 2 bases, 2 bases remained unmatched. CDR1 MGHRA and CDR2 YSYEKL come from the germline V gene. The CDR3 DNA follows: TGCGCCAGCAGCCAAGGACAGGGGGCCGCCTACGAGCAGTACGTC. Its protein product is CASSQGQGAAYEQYV.

This clonotype was seen ten or more times. The V gene is TRBV5-1, the J gene TRBJ2-1; D is unclear. CDR3 length equals 13 residues. Germline loops: CDR1 SGHRS, CDR2 YFSETQ. With 1 base removed from V and 4 bases from J, the gap between germline ends came to 6 bases. CDR3 region: CASSLTGYNEQFF. The DNA of the CDR3 is TGCGCCAGCAGCTTGACGGGTTACAATGAGCAGTTCTTC.

This clonotype was seen only a few times. The V and J genes are TRBV20-1 and TRBJ2-7; D is ambiguous. The CDR3 loop spans 11 amino acids. Germline lookup yields CDR1 DFQATT and CDR2 SNEGSKA (reference sequence). The ends were cut back, 6 bases at V and 3 bases at J, with 9 bases in the middle. The CDR3: CSALDHYEQYV. CDR3 sequence (DNA): TGCAGTGCCCTCGACCACTACGAGCAGTACGTC.

This sequence joins TRBV3-1 and TRBJ2-3; 7 nucleotides line up with TRBD2. This CDR3 region has 17 residues. With 0 bases clipped from V and 2 bases from J, the junction kept 8 bases outside the gene matches. Germline V gene data show CDR1 as LGHDT and CDR2 as YNNKEL (reference sequence). DNA of the CDR3: TGTGCCAGCAGCCAAGAGGGAGCGGGGAAACCCACAGATACGCAGTATTTT. Translating gives CASSQEGAGKPTDTQYF.

The chain uses TRBV9 and TRBJ1-6; a possible D gene is TRBD1 (5 bases). The CDR3 is 13 amino acids. Between the trimmed V and J ends, which lost 3 bases and 8 bases, there was a span of 9 bases. Germline V gene data show CDR1 as SGDLS and CDR2 as YYNGEE. The CDR3 spells CASSAVGDSPLHF. The CDR3 coding sequence is TGTGCCAGCAGCGCCGTGGGGGATTCACCCCTCCACTTT.

Only a few counts were recorded for this clonotype. V gene TRBV4-3 combines with J gene TRBJ1-2, with TRBD1 matching 7 bases. The germline gives CDR1 LGHNA, CDR2 YSLEER. The CDR3 extends over 15 amino acids. Germline trimming cut 3 bases from V and 3 bases from J; bases unmatched to any gene: 7. CDR3 bases: TGCGCCAGCAGCCAGGGCCTAACAGGGGACTATGGCTACACCTTC. Its protein product is CASSQGLTGDYGYTF.

This clonotype has more than one count but fewer than ten. The rearrangement uses TRBV6-5 and TRBJ1-2, with 7 bases matching TRBD1. Trimming cost V 5 bases and J 0 bases; bases outside gene matches: 9. Germline CDR1 and CDR2: MNHEY and SVGAGI. CDR3 length: 16 amino acids. The CDR3 loop reads CASSGTAQRANYGYTF. In DNA form, the CDR3 reads TGTGCCAGCAGTGGGACAGCTCAGAGGGCTAACTATGGCTACACCTTC.

V usage is TRBV5-1 and J usage is TRBJ2-5; D remains unclear. The germline CDR1 and CDR2 sequences are SGHRS and YFSETQ. CDR3 length: 11 amino acids. V shed 5 bases and J shed 0 bases, with 2 bases lying between them. CDR3 sequence: CASRYQETQYF. CDR3 bases: TGCGCCAGCAGATACCAAGAGACCCAGTACTTC.

In nucleotides, the CDR3 is TGTGCCAGCAGCTTAAATGCGGAAAACATTCAGTACTTC. It is translated as CASSLNAENIQYF. The genes are TRBV7-2 and TRBJ2-4; D remains unclear. V lost 2 bases to trimming and J lost 5 bases, with 7 bases between them. CDR3 length: 13 residues. CDR1 is SGHTA and CDR2 is FQGNSA in the germline V gene. The full variable domain, with the rest looked up from reference TRBV7-2 and TRBJ2-4, is GAGVSQSPSNKVTEKGKDVELRCDPISGHTALYWYRQSLGQGLEFLIYFQGNSAPDKSGLPSDRFSAERTGGSVSTLTIQRTQQEDSAVYLCASSLNAENIQYFGAGTRLSVL.

This sequence joins TRBV28 and TRBJ1-2; maybe TRBD1 (5 bases). V lost 2 bases, J lost 7 bases, and 8 bases lay in between. The CDR3 totals 12 residues. The germline V gene has CDR1 MDHEN and CDR2 SYDVKM. CDR3 coding DNA: TGTGCCAGCAGTTTAGGGGGAGGTGGCTACACCTTC. Its translation is CASSLGGGGYTF.

This clonotype occurred a few times. The genes are TRBV20-1 and TRBJ2-3; unclear D gene. Germline-derived CDR1 and CDR2 are DFQATT and SNEGSKA (reference sequence). Trimming left V 0 bases short and J 2 bases short, with 24 bases between. This CDR3 has 19 amino acids. In nucleotides, the CDR3 is TGCAGTGCTAGAGATCTGTCTTCAAGCTCCCGACCTTACACAGATACGCAGTATTTT. This sequence encodes CSARDLSSSSRPYTDTQYF.

This clonotype was detected many times. V is TRBV7-2 and J is TRBJ2-1; 11 bases fit TRBD2. There are 14 residues in the CDR3. J was trimmed by 12 bases and V by 1 base; bases with no gene match: 5. The V gene's germline CDR1 is SGHTA and CDR2 FQGNSA. CDR3 DNA sequence: TGTGCCAGCAGCTTAGGTAGCGGGGGGGCTGGGCAGTTCTTC. Translation gives CASSLGSGGAGQFF.

The chain employs TRBV28 and TRBJ2-7, with a tentative D call TRBD2 (7 bases). CDR3 length: 15 amino acids. The V gene lost 5 bases and the J gene lost 0 bases, with 14 bases spanning the gap. Germline CDR1 MDHEN, CDR2 SYDVKM. Here the CDR3 reads CASSPGGPSSYEQYV. CDR3 nucleotide sequence: TGTGCCAGCAGTCCCGGGGGGCCTAGCTCCTACGAGCAGTACGTC.

This clonotype has at least ten counts. The chain carries TRBV24-1 and TRBJ1-1; tentatively, D is TRBD1 (5 bases). Per germline, CDR1 KGHDR and CDR2 SFDVKD. Trimming left V 3 bases short and J 1 base short, with 26 bases between. This CDR3 spans 20 amino acids. CDR3 sequence reads: CATSDPHPPGLGGENTEAFF. In nucleotides, the CDR3 is TGTGCCACCAGTGATCCCCATCCGCCGGGACTCGGGGGGGAGAACACTGAAGCTTTCTTT.

This clonotype showed up just a few times. The V and J genes are TRBV24-1 and TRBJ2-1, with unresolved D. Germline V gives CDR1 KGHDR, CDR2 SFDVKD. V was cut by 5 bases and J by 7 bases, with 5 bases left in between. The CDR3 spans 11 residues. CDR3 protein: CATSGWNEQFF. CDR3 DNA: TGTGCCACCAGTGGGTGGAATGAGCAGTTCTTC.

The J gene is TRBJ2-4, the V gene TRBV7-2; D gene unclear. Trimming took off 5 bases at V and 0 bases at J, with 11 bases between the two ends. CDR1 is SGHTA, CDR2 FQGNSA, per germline. This CDR3 comprises 15 residues. In DNA, the CDR3 is TGTGCCAGCAGCCCCTCCGGTATAGCCAAAAACATTCAGTACTTC. This encodes CASSPSGIAKNIQYF. Drawing the rest from reference TRBV7-2 and TRBJ2-4, the complete variable domain is GAGVSQSPSNKVTEKGKDVELRCDPISGHTALYWYRQSLGQGLEFLIYFQGNSAPDKSGLPSDRFSAERTGGSVSTLTIQRTQQEDSAVYLCASSPSGIAKNIQYFGAGTRLSVL.

This chain joins TRBV9 and TRBJ2-3, with a tentative D call TRBD2 (5 bases). The ends were cut back, 6 bases at V and 5 bases at J, with 13 bases in the middle. The length of the CDR3 is 13 residues. Germline values: CDR1 SGDLS, CDR2 YYNGEE. CDR3 DNA sequence: TGTGCCAGCACCCGTTCTCGGGGAGATACGCAGTATTTT. This codes for CASTRSRGDTQYF. The variable domain in full, completed from reference TRBV9 and TRBJ2-3, reads DSGVTQTPKHLITATGQRVTLRCSPRSGDLSVYWYQQSLDQGLQFLIQYYNGEERAKGNILERFSAQQFPDLHSELNLSSLELGDSALYFCASTRSRGDTQYFGPGTRLTVL.

The sample holds a few counts of this clonotype. J is TRBJ1-1 and V is TRBV7-2, with a possible D match to TRBD1 (5 bases). CDR3 length equals 15 residues. The V gene's germline CDR1 is SGHTA and CDR2 FQGNSA. V was shortened by 4 bases and J by 1 base, with 13 bases between the two germline ends. The CDR3 spells CASSSLGQGNTEAFF. Here the CDR3 DNA reads TGTGCCAGCAGCTCTTTGGGGCAGGGGAACACTGAAGCTTTCTTT.

The V call is TRBV7-9, the J call TRBJ2-2, with no clear D. The CDR3 length is 15 residues. The germline V gene has CDR1 SEHNR and CDR2 FQNEAQ (reference sequence). V was shortened by 1 base and J by 10 bases, with 16 bases between the two germline ends. The CDR3 DNA is TGTGCCAGCAGCTTAGTTTCAAGGACCGGTGAGGAGCTGTTTTTT. Protein product: CASSLVSRTGEELFF.

This clonotype was detected a few times. The V and J genes are TRBV20-1 and TRBJ1-6; TRBD1 is a possible D gene (5 bases). This CDR3 has 15 amino acids. From germline, CDR1 is DFQATT and CDR2 SNEGSKA (reference sequence). V dropped 6 bases and J dropped 0 bases, with 12 bases sitting between them. The chain's CDR3 is CSAPGESSYNSPLHF. For the CDR3, the DNA is TGCAGTGCCCCGGGGGAGAGCTCCTATAATTCACCCCTCCACTTT.

This rearrangement joins TRBV10-1 to TRBJ2-3; 12 positions match TRBD2. V gave up 4 bases and J gave up 2 bases; unmatched junction bases: 4. The CDR3 is 16 residues long. CDR1 is WNHNN and CDR2 is SYGVQD in the germline V gene (reference sequence). The CDR3 nucleotides are TGCGCCAGCAGTGTCGGGACTAGCGGGTTCACAGATACGCAGTATTTT. It is translated as CASSVGTSGFTDTQYF.

This clonotype was observed once. J is TRBJ1-4 and V is TRBV20-1; TRBD1 matches at 7 bases. The length of the CDR3 is 12 residues. In germline, CDR1 is DFQATT, CDR2 SNEGSKA (reference sequence). With V trimmed by 6 bases and J by 5 bases, 3 bases remained unmatched. The CDR3 loop reads CSARGGNEKLFF. The CDR3 region has the DNA TGCAGTGCCAGGGGGGGGAATGAAAAACTGTTTTTT.

This clonotype was seen only a few times. CDR3 in DNA: TGTGCCAGCAGGCAACCTAGTACAGAGTATAGCAATCAGCCCCAGCATTTT. Encoded protein: CASRQPSTEYSNQPQHF. The chain recombines TRBV12-3 or TRBV12-4 with TRBJ1-5; no clear D. The CDR3 runs 17 residues. V shed 6 bases and J shed 0 bases, with 18 bases lying between them.

This clonotype was counted many times. The rearrangement joins TRBV24-1 to TRBJ2-3, with 12 bases identical to TRBD2. The trim removed 3 bases at V and 6 bases at J, leaving 12 bases unmatched. The V gene's germline CDR1 is KGHDR and CDR2 SFDVKD. This CDR3 has 18 amino acids. The CDR3 is CATSDPDPTSGGSDTQYF. The CDR3 DNA sequence: TGTGCCACCAGTGATCCCGATCCGACTAGCGGGGGTTCGGATACGCAGTATTTT.

In its sample, this clonotype was seen a few times. The chain combines TRBV28 with TRBJ1-2; 8 bases align to TRBD1. The length of the CDR3 is 14 residues. V lost 5 bases, J lost 5 bases, and 7 bases stayed unmatched. Germline CDR1 and CDR2: MDHEN and SYDVKM. For the CDR3, the DNA is TGTGCCAGCAGTGGCCGGGACAGGATTTATGGCTACACCTTC. Protein product: CASSGRDRIYGYTF.

This clonotype was picked up a small number of times. The chain uses TRBV7-9 and TRBJ1-6; maybe TRBD1 (5 bases). CDR3 length: 17 amino acids. Trimming left V 1 base short and J 8 bases short, with 18 bases between. The germline CDR1 and CDR2 sequences are SEHNR and FQNEAQ (reference sequence). CDR3 region: CASSLEVRVLTDSPLHF. The DNA of the CDR3 is TGTGCCAGCAGCTTAGAGGTCAGGGTGCTCACCGATTCACCCCTCCACTTT. Full variable domain (remainder filled in from reference TRBV7-9 and TRBJ1-6): DTGVSQNPRHKITKRGQNVTFRCDPISEHNRLYWYRQTLGQGPEFLTYFQNEAQLEKSRLLSDRFSAERPKGSFSTLEIQRTEQGDSAMYLCASSLEVRVLTDSPLHFGNGTRLTVT.

This clonotype was counted a few times. The gene calls are TRBV30 and TRBJ2-2, with D possibly TRBD2 on 6 matching bases. The CDR3 runs to 14 residues. Trimming left V 4 bases short and J 2 bases short, with 11 bases between. CDR1 is GTSNPN and CDR2 is SVGIG in the germline V gene (reference sequence). DNA of the CDR3: TGTGCCTGGACCGGGACTCCTAACACCGGGGAGCTGTTTTTT. Protein product: CAWTGTPNTGELFF.

This clonotype turned up a few times. The V call is TRBV29-1, the J call TRBJ2-7; 10 bases line up with TRBD2. This CDR3 region has 17 residues. The V and J ends lost 4 bases and 0 bases, in that order; junction bases with no gene match: 12. In germline, CDR1 is SQVTM, CDR2 ANQGSEA. CDR3 in DNA: TGCAGCGTTGTAAGGAGCGGGGGGGGCGTGAGCTCCTACGAGCAGTACTTC. It translates to CSVVRSGGGVSSYEQYF.

This clonotype was recorded a few times. The chain uses TRBV29-1 and TRBJ1-5; possible D gene TRBD1, 5 bases. The CDR3 consists of 13 residues. Per the germline V gene, CDR1 is SQVTM and CDR2 is ANQGSEA. V gave up 6 bases and J gave up 7 bases, with 16 bases separating them. In DNA, the CDR3 is TGCAGCGTCCGCAGCGGGGCTGGACAGCCCCAGCATTTT. It is translated as CSVRSGAGQPQHF.